This TCR beta chain was recovered during a study of blood T cell repertoires in COVID-19. About the research overall: The United States, Italy and Spain provided the acute and convalescent COVID-19 samples. T cells, B-cell-depleted T cells, or PBMCs supplied cDNA or gDNA.

Trimming removed 1 base from V and 0 bases from J, with 13 bases in between. This CDR3 is built from 18 residues. CDR1 is LNHNV, CDR2 YYDKDF, per germline (reference sequence). Assay: immunoSEQ multiplex PCR; the TCRdb copy retains only in-frame clones and omits some. The data contain over 100,000 clones, around 82% of them singletons. V is TRBV15 and J is TRBJ2-6, with D possibly being TRBD2 (6 bases). The receptor was isolated from a woman aged 50 to 60 with acute or convalescent COVID-19. The sequenced sample consisted of peripheral blood. For the CDR3, the DNA is TGTGCCACCAGCAGAGGGAGGGGCCGGGGCTCTGGGGCCAACGTCCTGACTTTC. It translates to CATSRGRGRGSGANVLTF. Full variable domain (rest looked up from reference TRBV15 and TRBJ2-6): DAMVIQNPRYQVTQFGKPVTLSCSQTLNHNVMYWYQQKSSQAPKLLFHYYDKDFNNEADTPDNFQSRRPNTSFCFLDIRSPGLGDTAMYLCATSRGRGRGSGANVLTFGAGSRLTVL.